This T cell receptor beta chain was sequenced during a study of blood T cell repertoires in COVID-19. This CDR3 has 16 residues. CDR1 SNHLY and CDR2 FYNNEI come from the germline V gene. V lost 4 bases and J lost 8, with 20 bases in between. Some clones are missing from TCRdb's copy, which holds only in-frame ones; the method was immunoSEQ multiplex PCR. The sample lists roughly 200,000 clones, around 80% occurring once. Sequencing was carried out using peripheral blood. The gene calls are TRBV2 and TRBJ1-4; D is undetermined. This TCR was sampled from a man aged 50 to 59 who had recovered from COVID-19. CDR3 bases: TGTGCCAGCAGTGTTTTCGGCAGGTCGAGAGGGGAAAAACTGTTTTTT. This encodes CASSVFGRSRGEKLFF.